Presented here are 27 T cell receptor beta chains from one specimen sequenced in a study of blood T cell repertoires in COVID-19 (dated by TCRdb to 2018 to 2021). Library preparation used the immunoSEQ multiplex PCR assay. In TCRdb, the immuneACCESS table is reduced to in-frame sequences with V and J assigned. These tables do not hold every clone; where another copy was compared, an unresolved V gene accounts for under half, and the others remain unexplained. The sample table records under 200,000 clones; around 89% of these occur just once. Roughly 6% of the sample rests with the top ten. Sequenced input: peripheral blood. These receptors were obtained from a man aged 35-49 years with active or convalescent COVID-19.

The chain joins TRBV6-5 to TRBJ2-7; weak D call: TRBD1 (5 bases). The CDR3 is 13 residues long. Trimming shortened V by 7 bases and J by 0 bases, and 10 bases separated the two germline ends. Germline V gives CDR1 MNHEY, CDR2 SVGAGI. The CDR3 nucleotides read TGTGCCAGCATGACGGACAACTCCTACGAGCAGTACTTC. Translation gives CASMTDNSYEQYF.

This clone was counted between two and nine times. This chain's CDR3 is CASSDRPGEKLFF. The CDR3 nucleotides are TGTGCCAGTAGTGACCGACCAGGGGAAAAACTGTTTTTT. V and J are TRBV19 and TRBJ1-4; weak D call: TRBD1 (5 bases). Germline CDR1 reads LNHDA; CDR2 reads SQIVND (reference sequence). This CDR3 has 13 residues. The germline V and J ends were trimmed by 5 bases and 8 bases, with 12 bases remaining between them.

The CDR3 DNA follows: TGTGCCAGCAGCGTAGGGAGCGGGCCCGGGGTCGAGCAGTACTTC. It is translated as CASSVGSGPGVEQYF. The chain joins TRBV9 to TRBJ2-7; D is possibly TRBD2 (6 bases). Germline CDR1 is SGDLS and CDR2 is YYNGEE. V was shortened by 0 bases and J by 6 bases, with 16 bases between the two germline ends. The CDR3 is made up of 15 amino acids. Variable domain in full (rest from reference TRBV9 and TRBJ2-7): DSGVTQTPKHLITATGQRVTLRCSPRSGDLSVYWYQQSLDQGLQFLIQYYNGEERAKGNILERFSAQQFPDLHSELNLSSLELGDSALYFCASSVGSGPGVEQYFGPGTRLTVT.

This chain uses TRBV14 with TRBJ1-2, with D unclear. This CDR3 has 13 amino acids. V lost 4 bases and J 8 bases, leaving 14 bases between the germline ends. Germline values: CDR1 SGHDN, CDR2 FVKESK. In DNA, the CDR3 is TGTGCCAGCAGCCGACAAACGCAGCGGGGCTACACCTTC. It encodes CASSRQTQRGYTF.

The J gene is TRBJ2-2, the V gene TRBV5-1; 14 bases are a match to TRBD2. The CDR3 extends over 18 amino acids. V shed 0 bases, J shed 5 bases, and the junction held 6 bases outside the gene matches. Per germline, CDR1 SGHRS and CDR2 YFSETQ. The CDR3 sequence is CASSLGLAGGPRTGELFF. In DNA, the CDR3 is TGCGCCAGCAGCTTGGGACTAGCGGGAGGGCCACGGACCGGGGAGCTGTTTTTT. Full variable domain (remainder filled in from reference TRBV5-1 and TRBJ2-2): KAGVTQTPRYLIKTRGQQVTLSCSPISGHRSVSWYQQTPGQGLQFLFEYFSETQRNKGNFPGRFSGRQFSNSRSEMNVSTLELGDSALYLCASSLGLAGGPRTGELFFGEGSRLTVL.

The chain is built from TRBV3-1 (or the pseudogene TRBV3-2) and TRBJ1-1, with a possible D match to TRBD1 (5 bases). CDR3 length equals 13 residues. CDR1 and CDR2 from the germline V gene are LGHDT and YNNKEL (reference sequence). V was trimmed by 4 bases and J by 7 bases, leaving 13 bases between them. The DNA of the CDR3 is TGTGCCAGCAGCCTCACGGACAAGCTTGAAGCTTTCTTT. Its protein is CASSLTDKLEAFF.

The sample holds one count of this clone. The chain carries TRBV5-1 and TRBJ2-3, with TRBD1 matching 8 bases. The CDR3 length is 15 residues. V lost 4 bases to trimming and J lost 4 bases; unmatched junction nucleotides: 8. Per germline, CDR1 SGHRS and CDR2 YFSETQ. The CDR3 reads CASSLTQGASDTQYF. The CDR3 nucleotides are TGCGCCAGCAGCCTAACGCAGGGGGCCTCAGATACGCAGTATTTT.

CDR3 in DNA: TGTGCCACCACCCCACTAGCGGGAAACTCCGGGGAGCTGTTTTTT. This encodes CATTPLAGNSGELFF. V usage is TRBV15 and J usage is TRBJ2-2, with 10 bases that match TRBD2. Germline CDR1 and CDR2: LNHNV and YYDKDF (reference sequence). Trimming cost V 7 bases and J 6 bases; bases outside gene matches: 8. The CDR3 runs to 15 residues.

V and J are TRBV15 and TRBJ2-3; weak D call: TRBD1 (5 bases). V lost 5 bases, J lost 1 base, and 16 bases lay in between. Germline CDR1 LNHNV, CDR2 YYDKDF (reference sequence). The CDR3 sequence is 16 residues long. In nucleotides, the CDR3 is TGTGCCACCAGCCCGGTAGGGGAAGGGCGCACAGATACGCAGTATTTT. It translates to CATSPVGEGRTDTQYF.

The V gene is TRBV5-6, the J gene TRBJ2-2, with TRBD1 identical over 8 bases. V lost 9 bases to trimming and J lost 7 bases; unmatched junction nucleotides: 11. The CDR3 is 14 residues long. Germline CDR1 reads SGHDT; CDR2 reads YYEEEE. CDR3 sequence reads: CATRSGRGLGELFF. DNA of the CDR3: TGTGCCACACGCTCCGGCAGGGGGCTCGGGGAGCTGTTTTTT.

This clone was seen a single time. V usage is TRBV27 and J usage is TRBJ1-4; 9 nucleotides line up with TRBD1. The germline CDR1 and CDR2 sequences are MNHEY and SMNVEV (reference sequence). The CDR3 sequence is 18 residues long. The V and J ends lost 1 base and 2 bases, in that order; junction bases with no gene match: 8. The CDR3 DNA is TGTGCCAGCAGTTTATTGGGACAGGGTTTGAGTACTAATGAAAAACTGTTTTTT. Translation gives CASSLLGQGLSTNEKLFF.

The sample holds a few counts of this clone. This rearrangement joins TRBV6-2 or TRBV6-3 to TRBJ2-5; D gene ambiguous. The length of the CDR3 is 12 residues. Germline V gene lookup returns CDR1 MNHEY and CDR2 SVGEGT. V was shortened by 3 bases and J by 7 bases, with 9 bases between the two germline ends. CDR3 DNA sequence: TGTGCCAGCAGTTATGAGTTGAGGACCCAGTACTTC. Protein sequence: CASSYELRTQYF.

This sequence joins TRBV28 and TRBJ2-1; D might be TRBD1 (6 bases). Germline V gene sequence: CDR1 MDHEN, CDR2 SYDVKM. V lost 3 bases, J lost 7 bases, and 13 bases lay in between. CDR3 length: 14 amino acids. Written as DNA, the CDR3 is TGTGCCAGCAGTTTCAGGGGATTCGGTAATGAGCAGTTCTTC. Translating gives CASSFRGFGNEQFF.

V is TRBV28 and J is TRBJ2-7, with no clear D. Germline CDR1 MDHEN, CDR2 SYDVKM. V gave up 3 bases and J gave up 3 bases, with 18 bases separating them. The CDR3 covers 16 residues. The CDR3 DNA reads TGTGCCAGCAGTTTGGGCAGAGTTCTGGCGTACTACGAGCAGTACTTC. Protein sequence: CASSLGRVLAYYEQYF.

This chain joins TRBV3-1 (or the pseudogene TRBV3-2) and TRBJ2-3; 8 nucleotides agree with TRBD1. Germline assignment: CDR1 LGHDT and CDR2 YNNKEL (reference sequence). The CDR3 has 15 amino acids. Unmatched junction bases numbered 7, after V lost 4 bases and J lost 4 bases. In DNA form, the CDR3 reads TGTGCCAGCAGCCCAAGACAGGGGCCCGCAGATACGCAGTATTTT. Amino acid sequence: CASSPRQGPADTQYF.

V gene TRBV6-6 combines with J gene TRBJ1-4; D unclear. The V and J ends lost 0 bases and 8 bases respectively, with 4 bases between them. Germline assignment: CDR1 MNHNY and CDR2 SVGAGI (reference sequence). The CDR3 is made up of 12 amino acids. The CDR3 region is CASSYSREKLFF. The DNA of the CDR3 is TGTGCCAGCAGTTACTCTCGGGAAAAACTGTTTTTT.

The chain employs TRBV19 and TRBJ1-5; 8 nucleotides match TRBD1. Germline CDR1 is LNHDA and CDR2 is SQIVND (reference sequence). With 4 bases clipped from V and 2 bases from J, the junction kept 1 base outside the gene matches. This CDR3 is 14 amino acids long. Here the CDR3 DNA reads TGTGCCAGTAGTACGACAGGGGGCAATCAGCCCCAGCATTTT. Its protein product is CASSTTGGNQPQHF. The whole variable domain, remainder taken from reference TRBV19 and TRBJ1-5, is DGGITQSPKYLFRKEGQNVTLSCEQNLNHDAMYWYRQDPGQGLRLIYYSQIVNDFQKGDIAEGYSVSREKKESFPLTVTSAQKNPTAFYLCASSTTGGNQPQHFGDGTRLSIL.

The rearrangement uses TRBV7-2 and TRBJ1-1; 8 bases match TRBD1. The V gene end was trimmed by 1 base and the J gene end by 1 base; junction bases not matched to a gene: 2. Per germline, CDR1 SGHTA and CDR2 FQGNSA. The CDR3 runs to 15 residues. CDR3 residues: CASSLVGTGNTEAFF. DNA for the CDR3: TGTGCCAGCAGCTTAGTCGGGACAGGGAACACTGAAGCTTTCTTT.

This rearrangement joins TRBV29-1 to TRBJ2-3; weak D call: TRBD1 (5 bases). The V and J ends lost 5 bases and 2 bases respectively, with 17 bases between them. The CDR3 has 15 amino acids. Per germline, CDR1 SQVTM and CDR2 ANQGSEA. CDR3 sequence: CSVLVAGSFTDTQYF. CDR3 coding DNA: TGCAGCGTTTTAGTGGCAGGGTCTTTCACAGATACGCAGTATTTT.

The chain carries TRBV14 and TRBJ2-7; TRBD1 matches at 9 bases. V lost 4 bases and J lost 4; bases outside the gene matches: 2. Germline assignment: CDR1 SGHDN and CDR2 FVKESK. The CDR3 runs to 13 residues. The CDR3 reads CASSRDRVYEQYF. CDR3 coding DNA: TGTGCCAGCAGCCGGGACAGGGTATACGAGCAGTACTTC.

The CDR3 region has the DNA TGTGCCAGTAGCACCGGGACAGGCTACGAGCAGTACTTC. Protein product: CASSTGTGYEQYF. The chain links TRBV19 to TRBJ2-7; 8 nucleotides line up with TRBD1. The junction had 4 bases not matched to a gene; V was cut back by 6 bases and J by 3 bases. The CDR3 consists of 13 residues. In germline, CDR1 is LNHDA, CDR2 SQIVND (reference sequence).

The rearrangement links TRBV5-1 to TRBJ2-2, with D perhaps matching TRBD2 (6 bases). V dropped 5 bases and J dropped 2 bases, with 13 bases sitting between them. Germline values: CDR1 SGHRS, CDR2 YFSETQ. The CDR3 is made up of 15 amino acids. The DNA for the CDR3 is TGCGCCAGCAGAATCGGGAGAGATAACACCGGGGAGCTGTTTTTT. It codes for CASRIGRDNTGELFF.

The chain couples TRBV6-2 or TRBV6-3 to TRBJ2-5, with no clear D. The germline V and J ends were trimmed by 3 bases and 0 bases, with 8 bases remaining between them. Germline V gene lookup returns CDR1 MNHEY and CDR2 SVGEGT. This CDR3 comprises 14 residues. The CDR3 region is CASSYDGYQETQYF. As DNA, the CDR3 is TGTGCCAGCAGTTATGACGGGTACCAAGAGACCCAGTACTTC.

The chain joins TRBV29-1 to TRBJ1-1, with a weak D call TRBD1 (5 bases). V lost 5 bases and J 1 base, leaving 11 bases between the germline ends. Germline lookup yields CDR1 SQVTM and CDR2 ANQGSEA. The CDR3 is made up of 13 amino acids. The CDR3 here is CSVQGRENTEAFF. For the CDR3, the DNA is TGCAGCGTTCAGGGCAGGGAGAACACTGAAGCTTTCTTT.

This clone occurred a few times. This rearrangement joins TRBV3-1 (or the pseudogene TRBV3-2) to TRBJ2-3; tentatively, D is TRBD2 (5 bases). The ends were cut back, 0 bases at V and 6 bases at J, with 10 bases in the middle. Looked up from germline, CDR1 is LGHDT and CDR2 is YNNKEL (reference sequence). This CDR3 region has 14 residues. The CDR3, as DNA: TGTGCCAGCAGCCAAGATTACGGCGGGGATACGCAGTATTTT. Translated, it gives CASSQDYGGDTQYF.

The gene calls are TRBV5-3 and TRBJ2-5; a possible D gene is TRBD1 (6 bases). TRBV5-3 has ORF status, its function being uncertain. This CDR3 is built from 17 residues. Trimming removed 3 bases from V and 2 bases from J, with 20 bases in between. The DNA of the CDR3 is TGTGCCAGAAGCTCCCCACACGGACAGATACTTCAAGAGACCCAGTACTTC. It specifies CARSSPHGQILQETQYF.

Comments on this clone: This sample includes further DNA sequences coding for the same CDR3. Here the CDR3 DNA reads TGTGCCAGTAGTATAAGCGGGTACGAGCAGTACTTC. It translates to CASSISGYEQYF. The chain combines TRBV19 with TRBJ2-7, with D possibly TRBD2 on 6 matching bases. The length of the CDR3 is 12 residues. The ends were cut back, 2 bases at V and 4 bases at J, with 6 bases in the middle. The germline V gene has CDR1 LNHDA and CDR2 SQIVND (reference sequence).